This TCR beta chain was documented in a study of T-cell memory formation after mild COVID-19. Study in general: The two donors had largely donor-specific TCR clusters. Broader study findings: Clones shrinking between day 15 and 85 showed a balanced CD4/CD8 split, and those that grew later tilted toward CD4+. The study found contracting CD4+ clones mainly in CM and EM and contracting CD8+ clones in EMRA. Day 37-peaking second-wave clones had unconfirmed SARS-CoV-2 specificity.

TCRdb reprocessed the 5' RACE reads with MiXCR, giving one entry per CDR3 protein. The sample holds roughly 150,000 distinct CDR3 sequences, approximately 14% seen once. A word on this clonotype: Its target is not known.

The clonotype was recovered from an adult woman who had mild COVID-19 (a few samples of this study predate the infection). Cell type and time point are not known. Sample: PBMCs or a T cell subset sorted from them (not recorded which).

DNA for the CDR3: TGTGCCAGCAGGACAGGCTATTCCTACGAGCAGTACTTC. It yields the protein CASRTGYSYEQYF. This rearrangement joins TRBV2 to TRBJ2-7; a weak D match, TRBD1 (6 bases). The CDR3 contains 13 residues. Between the trimmed V and J ends, which lost 6 bases and 1 base, there was a span of 10 bases. Germline V gives CDR1 SNHLY, CDR2 FYNNEI.